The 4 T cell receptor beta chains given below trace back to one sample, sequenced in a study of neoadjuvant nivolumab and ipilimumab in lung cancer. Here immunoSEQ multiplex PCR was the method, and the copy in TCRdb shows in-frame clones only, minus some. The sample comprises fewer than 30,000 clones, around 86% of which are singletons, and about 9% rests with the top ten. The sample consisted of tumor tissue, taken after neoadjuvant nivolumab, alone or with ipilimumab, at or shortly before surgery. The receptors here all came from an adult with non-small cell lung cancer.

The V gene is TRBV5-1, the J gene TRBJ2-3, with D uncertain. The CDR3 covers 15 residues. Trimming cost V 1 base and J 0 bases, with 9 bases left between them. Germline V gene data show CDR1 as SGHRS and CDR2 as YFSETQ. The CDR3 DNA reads TGCGCCAGCAGCTTGTTCTCCGGGAGCACAGATACGCAGTATTTT. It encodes CASSLFSGSTDTQYF. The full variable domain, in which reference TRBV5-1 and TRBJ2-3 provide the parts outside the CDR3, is KAGVTQTPRYLIKTRGQQVTLSCSPISGHRSVSWYQQTPGQGLQFLFEYFSETQRNKGNFPGRFSGRQFSNSRSEMNVSTLELGDSALYLCASSLFSGSTDTQYFGPGTRLTVL.

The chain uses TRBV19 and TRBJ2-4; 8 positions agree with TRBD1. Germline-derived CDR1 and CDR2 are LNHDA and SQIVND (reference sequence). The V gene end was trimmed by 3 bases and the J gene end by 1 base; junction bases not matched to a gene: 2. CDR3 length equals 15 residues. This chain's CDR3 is CASSIQGAAKNIQYF. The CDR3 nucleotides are TGTGCCAGTAGTATCCAGGGGGCCGCCAAAAACATTCAGTACTTC. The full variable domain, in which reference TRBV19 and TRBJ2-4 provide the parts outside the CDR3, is DGGITQSPKYLFRKEGQNVTLSCEQNLNHDAMYWYRQDPGQGLRLIYYSQIVNDFQKGDIAEGYSVSREKKESFPLTVTSAQKNPTAFYLCASSIQGAAKNIQYFGAGTRLSVL.

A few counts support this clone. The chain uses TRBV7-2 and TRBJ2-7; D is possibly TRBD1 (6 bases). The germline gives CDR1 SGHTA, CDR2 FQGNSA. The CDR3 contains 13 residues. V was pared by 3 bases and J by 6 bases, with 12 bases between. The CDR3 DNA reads TGTGCCAGCAGCTTTTTGGCAGGGGCCGAGCAGTACTTC. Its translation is CASSFLAGAEQYF.

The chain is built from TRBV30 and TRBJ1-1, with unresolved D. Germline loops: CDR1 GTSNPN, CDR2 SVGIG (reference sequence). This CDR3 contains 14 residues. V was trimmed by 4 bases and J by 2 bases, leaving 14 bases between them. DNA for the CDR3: TGTGCCTGGACCCCGACAAGTTTCAACACTGAAGCTTTCTTT. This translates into CAWTPTSFNTEAFF.